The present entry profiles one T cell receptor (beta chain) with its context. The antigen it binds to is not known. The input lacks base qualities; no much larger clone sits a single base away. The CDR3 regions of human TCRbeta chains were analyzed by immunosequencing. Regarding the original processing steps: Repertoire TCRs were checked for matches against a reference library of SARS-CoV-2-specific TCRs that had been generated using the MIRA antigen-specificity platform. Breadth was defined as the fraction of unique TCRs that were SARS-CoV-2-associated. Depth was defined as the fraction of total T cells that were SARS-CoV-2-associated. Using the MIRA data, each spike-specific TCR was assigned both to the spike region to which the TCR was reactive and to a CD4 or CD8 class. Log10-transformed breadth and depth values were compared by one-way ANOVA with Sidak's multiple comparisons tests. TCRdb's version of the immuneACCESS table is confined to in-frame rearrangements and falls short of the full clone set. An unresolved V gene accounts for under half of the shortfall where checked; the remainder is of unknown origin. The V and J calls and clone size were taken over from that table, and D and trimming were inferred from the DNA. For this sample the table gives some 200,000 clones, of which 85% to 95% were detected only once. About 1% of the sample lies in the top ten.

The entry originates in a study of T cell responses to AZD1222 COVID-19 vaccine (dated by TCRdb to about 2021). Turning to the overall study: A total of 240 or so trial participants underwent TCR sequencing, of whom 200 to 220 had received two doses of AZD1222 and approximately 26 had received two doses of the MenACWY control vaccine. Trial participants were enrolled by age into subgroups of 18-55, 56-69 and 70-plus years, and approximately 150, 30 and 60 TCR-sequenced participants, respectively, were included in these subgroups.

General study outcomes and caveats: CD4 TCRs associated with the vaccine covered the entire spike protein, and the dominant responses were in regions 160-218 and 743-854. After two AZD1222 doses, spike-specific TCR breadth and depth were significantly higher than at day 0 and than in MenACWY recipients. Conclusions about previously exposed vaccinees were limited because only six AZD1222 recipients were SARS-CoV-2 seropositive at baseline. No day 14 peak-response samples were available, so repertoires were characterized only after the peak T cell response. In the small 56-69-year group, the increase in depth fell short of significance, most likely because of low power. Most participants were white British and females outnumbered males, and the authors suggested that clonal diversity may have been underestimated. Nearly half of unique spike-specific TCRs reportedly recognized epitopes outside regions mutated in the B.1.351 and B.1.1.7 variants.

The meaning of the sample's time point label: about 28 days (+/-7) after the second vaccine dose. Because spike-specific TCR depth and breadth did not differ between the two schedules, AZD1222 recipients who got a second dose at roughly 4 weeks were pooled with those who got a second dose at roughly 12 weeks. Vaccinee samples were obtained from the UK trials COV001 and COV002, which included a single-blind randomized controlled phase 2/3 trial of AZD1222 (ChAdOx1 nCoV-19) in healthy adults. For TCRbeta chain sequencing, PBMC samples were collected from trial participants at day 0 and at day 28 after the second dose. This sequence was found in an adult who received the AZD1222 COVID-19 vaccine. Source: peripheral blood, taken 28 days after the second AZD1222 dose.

Here the CDR3 is given as CASRASLNEKLFF. The nucleotides are TGTGCCAGCAGGGCCTCCCTTAATGAAAAACTGTTTTTT. The rearrangement joined TRBV27 to TRBJ1-4, with no reliable assignment of the D segment. The junction shows trimming of 6 bases on V and 4 bases on J, plus 9 bases between the germline ends. Sequences MNHEY (CDR1) and SMNVEV (CDR2) are obtained from the germline V gene (reference sequence). From its cysteine to its phenylalanine, the CDR3 spans 13 amino acids. Solely the CDR3 DNA is kept, with 39 bases framed from the first base.